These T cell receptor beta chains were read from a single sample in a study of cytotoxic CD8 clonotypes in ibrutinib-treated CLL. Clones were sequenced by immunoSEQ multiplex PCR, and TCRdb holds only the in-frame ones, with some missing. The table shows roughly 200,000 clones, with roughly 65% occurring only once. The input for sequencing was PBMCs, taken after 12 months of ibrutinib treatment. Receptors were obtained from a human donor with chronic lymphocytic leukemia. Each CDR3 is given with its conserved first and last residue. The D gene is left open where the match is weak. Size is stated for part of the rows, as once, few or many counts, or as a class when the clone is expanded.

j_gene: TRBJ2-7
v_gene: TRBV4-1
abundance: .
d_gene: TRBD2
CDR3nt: TGCGCCAGCAGCCAAGATCATCTAGCGGGAGGGACCTACGAGCAGTACTTC
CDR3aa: CASSQDHLAGGTYEQYF

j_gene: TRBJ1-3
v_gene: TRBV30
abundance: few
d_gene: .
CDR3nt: TGTGCCTGGAGGGAGAGGGGCCGCGGTGGAAACACCATATATTTT
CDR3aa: CAWRERGRGGNTIYF

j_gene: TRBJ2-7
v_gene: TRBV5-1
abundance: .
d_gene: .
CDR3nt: TGCGCCAGCAGCTCAGGGGAGGAGCAGTACTTC
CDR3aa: CASSSGEEQYF

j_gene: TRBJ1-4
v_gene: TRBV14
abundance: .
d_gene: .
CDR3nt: TGTGCCAGCAGCCATTCCGGCGCCCGGGAAAAACTGTTTTTT
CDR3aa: CASSHSGAREKLFF

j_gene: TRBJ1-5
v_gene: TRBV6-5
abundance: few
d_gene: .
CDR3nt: TGTGCCAGCAGTCCCGGGACGGGCAATCAGCCCCAGCATTTT
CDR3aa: CASSPGTGNQPQHF

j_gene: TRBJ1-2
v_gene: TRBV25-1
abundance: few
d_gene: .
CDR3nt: TGTGCCAGCAGTGAAGACACGAGGGGCGCCTATGGCTACACCTTC
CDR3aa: CASSEDTRGAYGYTF

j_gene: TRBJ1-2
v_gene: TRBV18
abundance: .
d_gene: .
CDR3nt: TGTGCCAGCTCATCAGACGCAGCTAACTATGGCTACACCTTC
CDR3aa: CASSSDAANYGYTF

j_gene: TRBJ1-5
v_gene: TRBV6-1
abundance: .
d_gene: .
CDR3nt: TGTGCCAGCAGTGAAAATTCAGGGGACGGCAATCAGCCCCAGCATTTT
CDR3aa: CASSENSGDGNQPQHF

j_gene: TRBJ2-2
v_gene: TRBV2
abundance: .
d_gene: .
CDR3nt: TGTGCCAGCAGAAGAGGGGCGGCTACGAACACCGGGGAGCTGTTTTTT
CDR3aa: CASRRGAATNTGELFF

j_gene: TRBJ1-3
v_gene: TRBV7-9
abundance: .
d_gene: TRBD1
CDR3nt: TGTGCCAGCAGCTCAGGGGGTTCTGGAAACACCATATATTTT
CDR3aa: CASSSGGSGNTIYF

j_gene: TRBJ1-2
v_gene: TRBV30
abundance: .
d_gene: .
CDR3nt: TGTGCCTGGATTATAGGCGGTGGTGTCGCGCGGGGCTACACCTTC
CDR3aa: CAWIIGGGVARGYTF

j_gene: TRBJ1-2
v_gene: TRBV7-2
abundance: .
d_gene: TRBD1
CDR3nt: TGTGCCAGCAGCTTAGATCGTAACAGGGGATCCTATGGCTACACCTTC
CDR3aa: CASSLDRNRGSYGYTF

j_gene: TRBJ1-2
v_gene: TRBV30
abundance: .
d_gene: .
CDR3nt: TGTGCCTGGACCTCATCGGGGAGGGGCTACACCTTC
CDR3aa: CAWTSSGRGYTF

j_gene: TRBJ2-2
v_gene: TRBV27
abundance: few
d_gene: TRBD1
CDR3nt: TGTGCCAGCAGTCTGGGACAGGGGACGGGCGGGGAGCTGTTTTTT
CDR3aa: CASSLGQGTGGELFF

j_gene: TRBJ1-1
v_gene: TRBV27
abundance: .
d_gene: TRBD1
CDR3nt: TGTGCCAGCAGCCTTTCACAGGGGGCTAGAGCTTTCTTT
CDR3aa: CASSLSQGARAFF

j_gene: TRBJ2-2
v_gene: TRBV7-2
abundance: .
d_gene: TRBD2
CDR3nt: TGTGCCAGCAGCTTAGAACTTGGGTGGGGAGGGACGAACACCGGGGAGCTGTTTTTT
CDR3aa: CASSLELGWGGTNTGELFF

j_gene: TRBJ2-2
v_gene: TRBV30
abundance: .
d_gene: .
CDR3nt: TGTGCCTGGATCGGGGGCGCGGGTACCGGGGAGCTGTTTTTT
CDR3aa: CAWIGGAGTGELFF

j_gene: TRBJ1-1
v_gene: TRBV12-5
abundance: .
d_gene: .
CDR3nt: TGTGCTAGTGGCCCGGGGACGTATGTATCGGGAACTGAAGCTTTCTTT
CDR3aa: CASGPGTYVSGTEAFF

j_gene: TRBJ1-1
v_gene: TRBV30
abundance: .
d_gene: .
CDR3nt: TGTGCCTGGAGTCGGGTGGAAGCTTTCTTT
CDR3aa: CAWSRVEAFF

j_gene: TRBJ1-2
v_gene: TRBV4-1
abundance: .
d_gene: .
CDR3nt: TGCGCCAGCAGCCAAGGAATCAGGGAGTATGGCTACACCTTC
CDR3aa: CASSQGIREYGYTF

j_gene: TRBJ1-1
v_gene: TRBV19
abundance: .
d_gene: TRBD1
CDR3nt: TGTGCCAGTACCTGGACAGGGAACACTGAAGCTTTCTTT
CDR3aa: CASTWTGNTEAFF

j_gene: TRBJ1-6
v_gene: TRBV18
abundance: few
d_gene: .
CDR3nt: TGTGCCAGCTCAGAGTCGGCACTCAATTCACCCCTCCACTTT
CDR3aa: CASSESALNSPLHF

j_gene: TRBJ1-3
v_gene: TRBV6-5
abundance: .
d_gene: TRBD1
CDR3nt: TGTGCCAGCAGTTACAGGGGGCGCGACGGAAACACCATATATTTT
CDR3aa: CASSYRGRDGNTIYF

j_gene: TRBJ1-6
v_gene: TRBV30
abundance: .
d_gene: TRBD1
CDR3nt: TGTGCCTGGAGTGTGGACAGGGGGCCCCCCTATAATTCACCCCTCCACTTT
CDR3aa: CAWSVDRGPPYNSPLHF

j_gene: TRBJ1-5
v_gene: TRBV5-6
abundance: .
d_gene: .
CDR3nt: TGTGCCAGCAGCGTCCGGGGGGCCAATCAGCCCCAGCATTTT
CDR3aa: CASSVRGANQPQHF

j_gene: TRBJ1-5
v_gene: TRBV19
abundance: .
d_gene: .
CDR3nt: TGTGCCAGTAAGGGGTGGGAGTTGCGCAATCAGCCCCAGCATTTT
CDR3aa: CASKGWELRNQPQHF

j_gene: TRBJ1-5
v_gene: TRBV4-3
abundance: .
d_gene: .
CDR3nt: TGCGCCAGCAGCCAAGATGGAGCGGGGTTTGGCAATCAGCCCCAGCATTTT
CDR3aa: CASSQDGAGFGNQPQHF

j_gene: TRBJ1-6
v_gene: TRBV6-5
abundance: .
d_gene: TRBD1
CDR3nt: TGTGCCAGCAGTTATCGGAGGGGGCACCTCCACTTT
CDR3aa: CASSYRRGHLHF

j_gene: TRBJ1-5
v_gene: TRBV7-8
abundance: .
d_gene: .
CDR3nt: TGTGCCAGCAGCTTATCGTGGATCTCCAGCAATCAGCCCCAGCATTTT
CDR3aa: CASSLSWISSNQPQHF

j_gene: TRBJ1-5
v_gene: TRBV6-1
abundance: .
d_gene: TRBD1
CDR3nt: TGTGCCACGAGGGACAGTTCAACGCGCAATCAGCCCCAGCATTTT
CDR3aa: CATRDSSTRNQPQHF

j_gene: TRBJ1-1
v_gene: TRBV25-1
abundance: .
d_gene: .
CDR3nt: TGTGCCAGCAGTGAACTGAAGAACACTGAAGCTTTCTTT
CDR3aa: CASSELKNTEAFF

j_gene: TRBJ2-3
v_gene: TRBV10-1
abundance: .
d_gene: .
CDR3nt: TGCGCCAGCAGTGAGTCGCTAGGAAACACAGATACGCAGTATTTT
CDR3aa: CASSESLGNTDTQYF

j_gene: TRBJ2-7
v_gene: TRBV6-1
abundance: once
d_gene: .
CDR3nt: TGTGCCAGCAGTGAAGCAGGGCAGAGAGCCTACGAGCAGTACTTC
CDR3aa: CASSEAGQRAYEQYF

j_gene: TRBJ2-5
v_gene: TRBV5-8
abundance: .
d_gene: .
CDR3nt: TGTGCCACCCCAGGGAGGACCCCCGGGGAGACCCAGTACTTC
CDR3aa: CATPGRTPGETQYF

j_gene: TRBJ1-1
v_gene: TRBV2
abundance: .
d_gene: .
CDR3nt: TGTGCCAGCAGGCGAAGACAGCACCAGAACACTGAAGCTTTCTTT
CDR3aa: CASRRRQHQNTEAFF

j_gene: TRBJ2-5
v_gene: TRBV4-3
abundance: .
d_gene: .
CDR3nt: TGCGCCAGCAGCCAGGGACTTGGGGGAGAGACCCAGTACTTC
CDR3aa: CASSQGLGGETQYF

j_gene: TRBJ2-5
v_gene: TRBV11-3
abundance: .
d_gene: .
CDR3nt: TGTGCCAGCAGCTTAGATCCAGGGGCCCAAGAGACCCAGTACTTC
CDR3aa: CASSLDPGAQETQYF

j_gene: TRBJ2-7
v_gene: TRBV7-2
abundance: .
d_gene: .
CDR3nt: TGTGCCAGCAGCGCACCGTGGATCCGGTACGGGGAGCAGTACTTC
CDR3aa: CASSAPWIRYGEQYF

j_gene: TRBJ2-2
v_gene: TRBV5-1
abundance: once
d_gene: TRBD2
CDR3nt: TGCGCCAGCAGCTTGGCCATCCATGGCGGGGGGGCCACCGGGGAGCTGTTTTTT
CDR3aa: CASSLAIHGGGATGELFF

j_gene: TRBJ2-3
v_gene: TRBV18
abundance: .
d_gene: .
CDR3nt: TGTGCCAGCTCACAATTCACAGATACGCAGTATTTT
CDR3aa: CASSQFTDTQYF

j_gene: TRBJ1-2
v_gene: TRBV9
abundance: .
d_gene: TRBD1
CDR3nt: TGTGCCAGCAGCGGGGGACAGGGGGCGCTCGGCTATGGCTACACCTTC
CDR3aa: CASSGGQGALGYGYTF

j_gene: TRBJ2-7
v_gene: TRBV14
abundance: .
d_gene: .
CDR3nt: TGTGCCAGCAGCCAAGATAGAGGGCCCTACGAGCAGTACTTC
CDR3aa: CASSQDRGPYEQYF

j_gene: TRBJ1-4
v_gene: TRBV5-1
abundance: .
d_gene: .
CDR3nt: TGCGCCAGCAGCTTGGGGACGGCTAATGAAAAACTGTTTTTT
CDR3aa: CASSLGTANEKLFF

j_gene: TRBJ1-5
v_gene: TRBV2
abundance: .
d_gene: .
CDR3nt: TGTGCCAGCAGGCCCGATAGGGTTGCCCAGCATTTT
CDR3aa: CASRPDRVAQHF

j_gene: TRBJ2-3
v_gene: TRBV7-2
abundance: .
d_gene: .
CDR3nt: TGTGCCAGCAGCCCGTTGGGGGGCCTCGCAGATACGCAGTATTTT
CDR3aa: CASSPLGGLADTQYF

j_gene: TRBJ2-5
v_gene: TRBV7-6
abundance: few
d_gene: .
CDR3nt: TGTGCCAGCAGCAAGGGACGGCAAGAGACCCAGTACTTC
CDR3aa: CASSKGRQETQYF

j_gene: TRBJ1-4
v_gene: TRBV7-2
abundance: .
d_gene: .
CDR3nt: TGTGCCAGCAGCTTAAGGGTCCACACAACTAATGAAAAACTGTTTTTT
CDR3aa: CASSLRVHTTNEKLFF

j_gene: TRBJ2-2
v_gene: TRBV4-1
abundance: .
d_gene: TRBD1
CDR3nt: TGCGCCAGCAGCCGTGGGACAGGGCGAGTCGGGGAGCTGTTTTTT
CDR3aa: CASSRGTGRVGELFF

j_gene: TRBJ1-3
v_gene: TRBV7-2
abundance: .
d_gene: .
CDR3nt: TGTGCCAGCAGCTGGGGGGCTATAGGGAACACCATATATTTT
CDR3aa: CASSWGAIGNTIYF

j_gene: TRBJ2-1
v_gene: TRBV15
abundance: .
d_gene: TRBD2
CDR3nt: TGTGCCACCAGCAGACGGGCTAGCGGGACCTACAATGAGCAGTTCTTC
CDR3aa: CATSRRASGTYNEQFF

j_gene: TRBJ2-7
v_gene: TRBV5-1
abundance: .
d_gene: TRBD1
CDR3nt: TGCGCCAGCAGCTATCGACAGGGTAGCTACGAGCAGTACTTC
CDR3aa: CASSYRQGSYEQYF

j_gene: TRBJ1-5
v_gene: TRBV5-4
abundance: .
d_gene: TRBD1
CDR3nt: TGTGCCAGCAGCTTTCACCTCACCCTCTACCGGACAGGGGGCAATCAGCCCCAGCATTTT
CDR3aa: CASSFHLTLYRTGGNQPQHF

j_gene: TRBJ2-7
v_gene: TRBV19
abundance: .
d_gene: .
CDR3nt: TGTGCCAGTACATCTGAAGCCTACGAGCAGTACTTC
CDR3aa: CASTSEAYEQYF

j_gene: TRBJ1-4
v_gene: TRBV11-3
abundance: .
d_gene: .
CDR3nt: TGTGCCAGCAGCTCGTACCCCAACGGAAAACTGTTTTTT
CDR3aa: CASSSYPNGKLFF

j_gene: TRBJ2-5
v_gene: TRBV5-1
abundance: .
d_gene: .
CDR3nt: TGCGCCAGCAGTCGGACAGGCCCGGCGGGGGAGACCCAGTACTTC
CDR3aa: CASSRTGPAGETQYF